This T cell receptor beta chain derives from a study of T cells in localized non-small cell lung cancer. General study results and limits: Of the tissues analyzed, uninvolved adjacent lung showed maximal T cell clonality, greater than tumor.

Germline V gene lookup returns CDR1 MDHEN and CDR2 SYDVKM. V lost 4 bases to trimming and J lost 0 bases, with 10 bases between them. This CDR3 has 15 amino acids. Profiled with immunoSEQ multiplex PCR; TCRdb holds only in-frame clones, not every one. The top ten hold 10% to 15% of the sample, which has about 30,000 clones, around 89% seen once. This clone was seen a single time. What it recognizes is unknown. The TCR sequence derives from a female donor over 55 with stage III squamous cell lung carcinoma. Sample: peripheral blood, taken before any cancer treatment. The chain is built from TRBV28 and TRBJ2-1, with unresolved D. The CDR3 bases are TGTGCCAGCAGTTCGGTGGTAAACTCCTACAATGAGCAGTTCTTC. Amino acids: CASSSVVNSYNEQFF.